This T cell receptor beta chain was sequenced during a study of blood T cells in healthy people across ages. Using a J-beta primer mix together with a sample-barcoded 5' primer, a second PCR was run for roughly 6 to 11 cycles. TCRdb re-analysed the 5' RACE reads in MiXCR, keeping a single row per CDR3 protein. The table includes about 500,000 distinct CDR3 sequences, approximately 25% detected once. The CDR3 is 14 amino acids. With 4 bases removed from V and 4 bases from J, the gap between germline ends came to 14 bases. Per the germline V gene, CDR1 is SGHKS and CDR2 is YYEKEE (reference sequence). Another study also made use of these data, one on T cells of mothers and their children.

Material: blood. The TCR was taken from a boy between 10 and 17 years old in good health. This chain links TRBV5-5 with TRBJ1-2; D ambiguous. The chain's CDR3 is CASSPGNLGYGYTF. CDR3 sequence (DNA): TGTGCCAGCAGCCCGGGGAATCTGGGCTATGGCTACACCTTC.